The clone carrying this TCR beta chain has a single count. CDR3 length: 15 amino acids. Trimming shortened V by 6 bases and J by 9 bases, and 21 bases separated the two germline ends. These data belong to a study of early T cells in non-severe SARS-CoV-2 infection. Molecules of cDNA were individually given unique molecular identifiers that were attached to them. In TCRdb, the 5' RACE reads were re-called with MiXCR into one record per CDR3 protein. The repertoire holds fewer than 95,000 distinct CDR3 sequences, 16% seen once, with 4.5% to 6.5% in the top ten. The starting material was whole blood, obtained at baseline. The sequence came from an adult who was a healthcare worker with PCR-confirmed SARS-CoV-2 infection or an uninfected control (not recorded which). This chain connects TRBV12-3 or TRBV12-4 to TRBJ2-1, with a weak D call TRBD2 (6 bases). In DNA, the CDR3 is TGTGCCAGCAGCCCATCTAGCGAAAGGGGTGTTGAGCAGTTCTTC. Protein sequence: CASSPSSERGVEQFF.